This T cell receptor beta chain came from a study of T cell responses to AZD1222 COVID-19 vaccine. Overall study context: Second-dose groups at about 4 or about 12 weeks were pooled. General study points: Only after the peak T cell response were repertoires sampled. Unmutated regions of variants are reportedly targeted by nearly half of spike-specific TCRs. Only six or seven AZD1222 recipients were seropositive at baseline.

On this clone: The antigen is undetermined.

Clones were read by immunoSEQ multiplex PCR, and TCRdb kept only the in-frame ones, dropping some. The table shows tens of thousands of clones, with 65% to 90% occurring only once. The source is an adult in good health. The sample consisted of peripheral blood, taken on day 0 of AZD1222 vaccination.

In nucleotides, the CDR3 is TGTGCCAGCAGCCAGATGGTGACCGGGGAGCTGTTTTTT. Its protein product is CASSQMVTGELFF. This chain connects TRBV9 to TRBJ2-2; D unclear. From germline, CDR1 is SGDLS and CDR2 YYNGEE. There are 13 residues in the CDR3. V shed 4 bases and J shed 5 bases, with 9 bases lying between them.